This T cell receptor beta chain was found in a study of blood T cells in healthy people across ages. This clonotype has ten or more counts. Alongside a J-beta primer mix, a sample-barcoded 5' primer served in a second PCR lasting about 7 to 11 cycles. Researchers report that each sample yielded at least 2.5 million CDR3-containing paired-end reads. From the 5' RACE reads, TCRdb called clonotypes with MiXCR, one entry per CDR3 protein. The sample includes 1.2 million to 1.5 million distinct CDR3 sequences, around 39% of them seen just once. Germline CDR1 and CDR2: SGHTA and FQGNSA. V shed 5 bases and J 2 bases; nucleotides not matched to a gene: 4. The CDR3 totals 14 residues.

The material sequenced was blood. V is TRBV7-2 and J is TRBJ2-5; 8 bases map to TRBD2. This sequence was found in a woman in her late teens or twenties in good health. The CDR3 loop reads CASSISGDQETQYF. The CDR3 bases are TGTGCCAGCAGCATTAGCGGGGATCAAGAGACCCAGTACTTC.